This TCR beta chain stems from a study of neurological immune-mediated disorders (dated 2019 in TCRdb). Regarding the complete study: Among the approximately 35 multiple sclerosis patients, relapsing-remitting MS was present in approximately 31 and secondary progressive MS was present in 3. The roughly 99 TCR-beta libraries covered PBMC samples along with longitudinal samples, technical triplicates, and paired sorted CD4+ and CD8+ T-cell subsets. The cohort was made up of about 65 subjects, consisting of some 14 HAM/TSP patients, roughly 35 multiple sclerosis patients and 20 or so healthy controls. Using UMI-based sequencing, the study compared peripheral blood TCR-beta repertoires from patients with HTLV-I-associated myelopathy (HAM/TSP), patients with multiple sclerosis, and healthy controls. Results the study describes overall, beyond this receptor: In phylogenetic analysis, the repertoires of 18 of 34 MS patients grouped into a cluster of related CDR3 sequences, which suggests a possible signature at the repertoire level. TCR clonal expansion was highest in HAM/TSP patients and lowest in MS patients, with MS patients falling below even healthy controls. No identical CDR3 amino acid sequences were found to be shared among expanded clones across subjects, suggesting that TCR-beta repertoires were private in all groups. The MS cluster was not associated with any clinical or MRI features, and the authors stated that larger cohorts are needed.

This clonotype has only a few counts. Its antigen is unknown. No qualities accompany the bases; no much larger clone lies one base away. To synthesize cDNA, template-switch 5'RACE was performed with a primer carrying a 10-nucleotide random unique molecular identifier so that each TCR transcript was tagged. Every sequencing run yielded over 160 million TCR-beta sequences covering 15-18 subjects. The RNeasy kit was used for extraction of total RNA. Using the KAPA Real-time Library Amplification kit, TCR-beta VDJ regions were amplified with primers for the TCR constant region and the 5'RACE anchor. A first PCR added sample indexes and Illumina adaptors, and a second PCR then raised library yield. The roughly 650 bp TCR product was size-selected on a 2% E-gel SizeSelection system after Ampure bead purification. Before pooling, library quality was checked on a Bioanalyzer, concentration was measured with Qubit, and libraries were quantified with the Kapa Library Quantification kit. Libraries were sequenced paired-end 2 x 150 bp on an Illumina HiSeq 2500. To increase sequence diversity, roughly 24-32% phiX was spiked into each library pool. In the source study's methods: The quality-filtered reads were processed with the UMI-based MiGEC pipeline, whose error correction step removed more than 85% of the raw TCR sequences. VDJ genes were aligned to IMGT germline references, and clonotypes were defined by unique CDR3 amino acid sequence plus V-J genes. VDJtools evaluated clonal expansion, Shannon diversity and CDR3 relatedness (CalcPairwiseDistances, ClusterSamples); CLCbio workbench built phylogenetic trees. Expanded clones were defined as having at least 8 unique UMIs, based on coefficient-of-variation modelling across technical triplicates. TCRdb trimmed public reads at Q25 via fastp, called clones via MiXCR and kept in-frame beta chains. A single entry per CDR3 protein holds the most common genes and DNA from its merged rows. In this record, the V and J calls reflect TCRdb's handling and not the investigators' own analysis. A total of roughly 28,000 distinct CDR3 sequences appear in this sample, around 3.2% of them only once. 6% to 9% of the sample lies in the top ten.

Germline trimming amounts to 5 bases on V and 2 bases on J, with 7 as the count of junction bases outside the gene matches. The CDR3 sequence holds 17 residues, the cysteine and phenylalanine included. Only CDR3 DNA is held: 51 bases, read in frame from base 1. The germline V gene encodes CDR1 MNHNY and CDR2 SVGAGI (reference sequence). For unsorted PBMC libraries, 2 million PBMCs were used after storage in RNAlater at -80 degrees C until RNA extraction. Multiple sclerosis patients were enrolled in a US clinical protocol under which disease progression was evaluated by magnetic resonance imaging. Peripheral blood underwent Ficoll-Hypaque density gradient centrifugation to isolate PBMCs, which were then cryopreserved in liquid nitrogen.

This chain is built from TRBV6-6 and TRBJ2-6, and 9 junction bases match TRBD1. The receptor was isolated from a woman in her twenties or thirties with multiple sclerosis. Input material: PBMCs. The bases are TGTGCCAGCAGTCGCGGACAGGGGAAGGCTGGGGCCAACGTCCTGACTTTC. This translates into CASSRGQGKAGANVLTF.